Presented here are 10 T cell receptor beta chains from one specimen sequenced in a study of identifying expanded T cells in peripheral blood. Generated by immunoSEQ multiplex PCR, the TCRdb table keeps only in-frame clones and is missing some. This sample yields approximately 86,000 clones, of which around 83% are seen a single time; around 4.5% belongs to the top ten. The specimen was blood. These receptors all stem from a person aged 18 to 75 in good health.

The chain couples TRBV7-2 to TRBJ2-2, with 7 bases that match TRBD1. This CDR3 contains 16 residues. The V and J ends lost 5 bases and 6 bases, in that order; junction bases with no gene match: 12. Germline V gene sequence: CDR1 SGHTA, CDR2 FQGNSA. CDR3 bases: TGTGCCAGCAGCGTACGGGGACAGACGGTTCCCGGGGAGCTGTTTTTT. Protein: CASSVRGQTVPGELFF.

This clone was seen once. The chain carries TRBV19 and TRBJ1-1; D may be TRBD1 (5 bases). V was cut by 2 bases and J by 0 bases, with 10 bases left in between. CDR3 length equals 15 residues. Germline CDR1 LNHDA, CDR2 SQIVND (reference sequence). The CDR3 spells CASSISEGMNTEAFF. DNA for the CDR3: TGTGCCAGTAGTATATCGGAGGGGATGAACACTGAAGCTTTCTTT.

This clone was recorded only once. The CDR3 spells CASSQDSGAGNGYTF. The CDR3 DNA reads as TGTGCCAGCAGCCAAGATTCAGGGGCAGGGAATGGCTACACCTTC. The rearrangement uses TRBV4-2 and TRBJ1-2, with D possibly TRBD1 on 6 matching bases. Trimming shortened V by 0 bases and J by 6 bases, and 14 bases separated the two germline ends. Germline-derived CDR1 and CDR2 are LGHNA and YNFKEQ. CDR3 length: 15 amino acids.

CDR3 coding DNA: TGTGCCAGCAGTCCTTGGGACGGTCAGCCCCAGCATTTT. The encoded protein is CASSPWDGQPQHF. The J gene is TRBJ1-5, the V gene TRBV6-6; weak D call: TRBD1 (5 bases). Germline values: CDR1 MNHNY, CDR2 SVGAGI (reference sequence). The V gene lost 5 bases and the J gene lost 6 bases, with 11 bases spanning the gap. The CDR3 extends over 13 amino acids.

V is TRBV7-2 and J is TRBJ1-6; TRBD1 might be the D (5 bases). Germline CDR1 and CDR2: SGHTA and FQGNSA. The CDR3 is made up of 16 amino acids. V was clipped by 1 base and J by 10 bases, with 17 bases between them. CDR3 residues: CASSLGVGRVDSPLHF. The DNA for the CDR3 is TGTGCCAGCAGCTTAGGGGTTGGCAGGGTGGACTCACCCCTCCACTTT.

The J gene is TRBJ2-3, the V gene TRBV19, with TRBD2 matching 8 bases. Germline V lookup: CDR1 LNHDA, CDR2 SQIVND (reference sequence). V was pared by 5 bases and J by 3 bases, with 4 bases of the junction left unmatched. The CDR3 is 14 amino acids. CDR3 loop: CASSVTSATDTQYF. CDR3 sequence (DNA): TGTGCCAGTAGTGTGACTAGCGCGACAGATACGCAGTATTTT.

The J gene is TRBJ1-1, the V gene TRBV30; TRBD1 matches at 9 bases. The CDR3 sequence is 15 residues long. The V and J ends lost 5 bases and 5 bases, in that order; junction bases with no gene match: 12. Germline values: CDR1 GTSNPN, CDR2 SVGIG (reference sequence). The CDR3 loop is CAWENGQGRKTEAFF. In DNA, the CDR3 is TGTGCCTGGGAGAACGGACAGGGGAGAAAAACTGAAGCTTTCTTT.

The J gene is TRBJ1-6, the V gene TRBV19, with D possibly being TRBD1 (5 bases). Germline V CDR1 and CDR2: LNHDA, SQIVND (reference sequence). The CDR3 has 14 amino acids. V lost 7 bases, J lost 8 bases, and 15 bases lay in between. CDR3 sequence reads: CASKRSQGDSPLHF. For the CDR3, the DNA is TGTGCCAGTAAGAGAAGTCAGGGTGATTCACCCCTCCACTTT.

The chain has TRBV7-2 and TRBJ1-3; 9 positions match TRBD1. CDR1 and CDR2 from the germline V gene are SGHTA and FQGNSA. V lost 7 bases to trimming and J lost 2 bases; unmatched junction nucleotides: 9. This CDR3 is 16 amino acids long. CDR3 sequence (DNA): TGTGCCAGCATCCAAGGACAGGGGCTGGCTGGAAACACCATATATTTT. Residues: CASIQGQGLAGNTIYF.

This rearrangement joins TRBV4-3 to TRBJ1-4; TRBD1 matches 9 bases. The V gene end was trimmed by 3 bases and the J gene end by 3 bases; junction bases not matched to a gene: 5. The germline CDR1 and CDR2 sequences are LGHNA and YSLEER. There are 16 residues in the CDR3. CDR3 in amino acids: CASSHGTGSSNEKLFF. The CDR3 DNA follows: TGCGCCAGCAGCCACGGGACAGGGAGCTCTAATGAAAAACTGTTTTTT.